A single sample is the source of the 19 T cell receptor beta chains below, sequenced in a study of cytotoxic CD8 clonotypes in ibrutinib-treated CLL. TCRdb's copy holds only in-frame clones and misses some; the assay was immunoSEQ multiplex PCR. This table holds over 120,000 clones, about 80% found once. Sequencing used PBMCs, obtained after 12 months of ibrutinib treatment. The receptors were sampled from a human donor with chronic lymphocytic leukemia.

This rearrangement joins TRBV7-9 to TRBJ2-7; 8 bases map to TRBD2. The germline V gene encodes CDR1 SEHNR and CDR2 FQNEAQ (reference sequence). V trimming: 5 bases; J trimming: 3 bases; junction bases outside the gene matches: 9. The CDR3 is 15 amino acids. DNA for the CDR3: TGTGCCAGCAGCGCGCCAGAGCGGGAGCGCTACGAGCAGTACTTC. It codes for CASSAPERERYEQYF.

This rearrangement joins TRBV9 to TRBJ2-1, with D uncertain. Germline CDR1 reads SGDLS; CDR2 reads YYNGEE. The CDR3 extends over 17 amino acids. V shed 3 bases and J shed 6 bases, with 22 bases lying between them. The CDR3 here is CASSGQSIVGYGNEQFF. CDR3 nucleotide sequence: TGTGCCAGCAGCGGACAATCGATAGTTGGTTACGGCAATGAGCAGTTCTTC.

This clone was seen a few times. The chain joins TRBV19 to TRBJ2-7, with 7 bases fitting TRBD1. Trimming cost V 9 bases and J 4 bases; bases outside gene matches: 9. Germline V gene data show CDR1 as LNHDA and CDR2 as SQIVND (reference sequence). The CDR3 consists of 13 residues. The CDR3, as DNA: TGTGCCAGCCGGGACAGCGTATTTTACGAGCAGTACTTC. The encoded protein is CASRDSVFYEQYF.

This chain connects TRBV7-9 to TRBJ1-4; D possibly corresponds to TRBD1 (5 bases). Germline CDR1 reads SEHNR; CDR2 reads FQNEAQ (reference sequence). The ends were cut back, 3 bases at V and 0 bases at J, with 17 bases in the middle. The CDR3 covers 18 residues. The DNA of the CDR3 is TGTGCCAGCAGCTTTAATCGACAGCAAATTGCAACTAATGAAAAACTGTTTTTT. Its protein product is CASSFNRQQIATNEKLFF.

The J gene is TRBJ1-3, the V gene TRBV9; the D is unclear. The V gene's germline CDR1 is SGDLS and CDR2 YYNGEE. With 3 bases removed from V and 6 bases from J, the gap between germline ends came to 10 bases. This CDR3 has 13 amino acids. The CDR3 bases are TGTGCCAGCAGCGCCTCTTGGGCAAACACCATATATTTT. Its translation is CASSASWANTIYF.

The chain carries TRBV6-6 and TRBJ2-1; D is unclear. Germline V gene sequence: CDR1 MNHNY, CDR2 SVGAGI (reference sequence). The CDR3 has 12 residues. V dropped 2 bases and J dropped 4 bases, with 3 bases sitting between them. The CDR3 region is CASSYTYNEQFF. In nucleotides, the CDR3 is TGTGCCAGCAGTTACACATACAATGAGCAGTTCTTC.

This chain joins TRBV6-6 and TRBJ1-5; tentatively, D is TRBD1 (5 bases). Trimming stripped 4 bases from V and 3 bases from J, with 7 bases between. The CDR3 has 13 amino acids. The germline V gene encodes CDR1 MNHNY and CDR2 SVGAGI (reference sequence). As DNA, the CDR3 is TGTGCCAGCAGTTTCGGGGCCAATCAGCCCCAGCATTTT. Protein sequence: CASSFGANQPQHF.

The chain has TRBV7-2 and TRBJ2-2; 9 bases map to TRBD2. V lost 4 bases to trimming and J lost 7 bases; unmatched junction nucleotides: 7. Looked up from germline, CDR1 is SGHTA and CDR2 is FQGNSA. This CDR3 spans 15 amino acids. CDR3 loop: CASSSGTSNFGELFF. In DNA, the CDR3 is TGTGCCAGCAGCTCCGGGACTAGCAATTTCGGGGAGCTGTTTTTT.

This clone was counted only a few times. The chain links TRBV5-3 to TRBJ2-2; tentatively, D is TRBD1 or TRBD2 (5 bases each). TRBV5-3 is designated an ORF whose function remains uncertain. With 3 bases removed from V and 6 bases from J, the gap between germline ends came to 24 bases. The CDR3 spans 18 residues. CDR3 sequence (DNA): TGTGCCAGAAGCTCATCCGGGACCCACGCGCGTGGGGCCGGGGAGCTGTTTTTT. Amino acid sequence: CARSSSGTHARGAGELFF.

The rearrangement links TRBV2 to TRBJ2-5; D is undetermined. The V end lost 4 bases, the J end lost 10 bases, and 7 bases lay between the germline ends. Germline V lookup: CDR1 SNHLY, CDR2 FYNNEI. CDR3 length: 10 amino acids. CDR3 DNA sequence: TGTGCCAGCAGTGGGCCCGGCCAGTACTTC. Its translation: CASSGPGQYF.

CDR3 sequence (DNA): TGTGCCTGGAGTGTAAGTGGCGGGGTGGGGTGCTACAATGAGCAGTTCTTC. Protein sequence: CAWSVSGGVGCYNEQFF. The chain joins TRBV30 to TRBJ2-1, with a weak D call TRBD2 (6 bases). This CDR3 comprises 17 residues. CDR1 is GTSNPN, CDR2 SVGIG, per germline (reference sequence). Deletions cut 0 bases from V and 3 bases from J, with 18 bases between.

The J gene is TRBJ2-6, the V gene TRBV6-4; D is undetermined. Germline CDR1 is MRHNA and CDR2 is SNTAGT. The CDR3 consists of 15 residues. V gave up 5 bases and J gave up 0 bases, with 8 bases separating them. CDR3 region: CASSPQHSGANVLTF. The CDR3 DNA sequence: TGTGCCAGCAGTCCCCAGCACTCTGGGGCCAACGTCCTGACTTTC.

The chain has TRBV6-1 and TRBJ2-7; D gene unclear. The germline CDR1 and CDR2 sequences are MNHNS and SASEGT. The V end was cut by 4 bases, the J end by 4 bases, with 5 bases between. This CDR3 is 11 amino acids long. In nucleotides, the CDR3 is TGTGCCAGCAGTGTGGGATACGAGCAGTACTTC. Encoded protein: CASSVGYEQYF.

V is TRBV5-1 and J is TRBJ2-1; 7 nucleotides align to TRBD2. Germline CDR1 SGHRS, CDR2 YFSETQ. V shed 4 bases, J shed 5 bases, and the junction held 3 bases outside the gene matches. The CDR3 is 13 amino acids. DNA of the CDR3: TGCGCCAGCAGCCCCGGGAGGAACAATGAGCAGTTCTTC. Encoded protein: CASSPGRNNEQFF.

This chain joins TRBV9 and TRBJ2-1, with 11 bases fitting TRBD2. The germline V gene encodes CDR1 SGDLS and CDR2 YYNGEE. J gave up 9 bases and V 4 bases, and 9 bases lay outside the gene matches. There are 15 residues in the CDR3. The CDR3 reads CASSPLAGDIGEQFF. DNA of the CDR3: TGTGCCAGCAGCCCACTAGCGGGAGATATCGGTGAGCAGTTCTTC.

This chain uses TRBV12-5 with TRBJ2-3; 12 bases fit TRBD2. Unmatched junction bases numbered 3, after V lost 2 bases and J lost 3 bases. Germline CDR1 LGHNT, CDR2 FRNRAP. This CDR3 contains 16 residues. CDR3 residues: CASGLSSGRATDTQYF. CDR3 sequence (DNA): TGTGCTAGTGGTTTGTCTAGCGGGAGGGCGACAGATACGCAGTATTTT.

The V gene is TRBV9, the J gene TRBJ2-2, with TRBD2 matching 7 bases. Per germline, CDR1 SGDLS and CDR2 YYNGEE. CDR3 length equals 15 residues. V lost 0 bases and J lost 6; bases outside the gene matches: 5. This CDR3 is CASSVVAGEPGELFF. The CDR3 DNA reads TGTGCCAGCAGCGTAGTGGCGGGAGAACCCGGGGAGCTGTTTTTT. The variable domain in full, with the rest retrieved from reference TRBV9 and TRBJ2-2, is DSGVTQTPKHLITATGQRVTLRCSPRSGDLSVYWYQQSLDQGLQFLIQYYNGEERAKGNILERFSAQQFPDLHSELNLSSLELGDSALYFCASSVVAGEPGELFFGEGSRLTVL.

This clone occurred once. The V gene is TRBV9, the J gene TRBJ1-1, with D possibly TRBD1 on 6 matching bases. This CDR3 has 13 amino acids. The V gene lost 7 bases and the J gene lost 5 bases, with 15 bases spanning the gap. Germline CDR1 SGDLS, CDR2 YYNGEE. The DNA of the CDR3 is TGTGCCAGCGGCCAGGGGCGGCGGACTGAAGCTTTCTTT. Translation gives CASGQGRRTEAFF.

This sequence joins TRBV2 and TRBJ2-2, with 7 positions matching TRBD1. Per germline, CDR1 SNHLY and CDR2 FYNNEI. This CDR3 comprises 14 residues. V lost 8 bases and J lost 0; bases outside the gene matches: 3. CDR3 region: CASLDRSNTGELFF. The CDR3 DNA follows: TGTGCCAGCTTGGACAGGTCGAACACCGGGGAGCTGTTTTTT.